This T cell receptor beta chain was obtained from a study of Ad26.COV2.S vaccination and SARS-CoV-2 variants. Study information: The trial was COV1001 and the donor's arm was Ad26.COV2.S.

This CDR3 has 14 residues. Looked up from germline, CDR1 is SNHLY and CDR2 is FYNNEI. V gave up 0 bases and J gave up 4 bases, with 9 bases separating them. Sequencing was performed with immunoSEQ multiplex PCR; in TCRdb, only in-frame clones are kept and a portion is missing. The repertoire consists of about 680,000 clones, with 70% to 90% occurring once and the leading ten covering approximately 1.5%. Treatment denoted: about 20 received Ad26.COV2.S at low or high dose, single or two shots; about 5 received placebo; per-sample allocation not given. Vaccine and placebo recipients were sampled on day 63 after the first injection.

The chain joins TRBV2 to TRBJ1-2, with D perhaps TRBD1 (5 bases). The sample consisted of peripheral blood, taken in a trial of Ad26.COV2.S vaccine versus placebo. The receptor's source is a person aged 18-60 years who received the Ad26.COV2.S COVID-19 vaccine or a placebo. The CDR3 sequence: CASSEAEGPYGYTF. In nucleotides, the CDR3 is TGTGCCAGCAGTGAAGCGGAGGGACCCTATGGCTACACCTTC.